The T cell receptor beta chain described here comes from a study of T cells in Graves' hyperthyroidism and ophthalmopathy. Notes on the study in general: The model anticipated ophthalmopathy a median around six months pre-onset.

About this clonotype: Its specificity is not known.

RNA transcripts served as the template for amplifying TCR beta CDR3 regions. An initial round of RT-PCR targeting the TCR CDR3 relied on the HTBI primer set. Via MiXCR, TCRdb re-called the multiplex PCR reads, giving one row per CDR3 protein. The sample includes fewer than 550,000 distinct CDR3 sequences, about 24% of them seen just once. Germline CDR1 reads SNHLY; CDR2 reads FYNNEI. There are 16 residues in the CDR3. V lost 6 bases and J lost 1, with 18 bases in between. Any patient presenting with uncontrolled infection, other autoimmune disease, pregnancy or lactation was left out. Diagnoses were made from clinical symptoms, serum measures (thyroxine and TRAb), thyroid ultrasound and orbital computed tomography. Using less than 12 ml of fresh peripheral blood, PBMCs were prepared.

The clonotype comes from a woman aged 30 to 39 with Graves' ophthalmopathy. This chain links TRBV2 with TRBJ1-2; D may be TRBD1 (6 bases). The sequenced material came from blood. DNA of the CDR3: TGTGCCAGCAGCCAACTAATGGGGACAAGTAACTATGGCTACACCTTC. Translated, it gives CASSQLMGTSNYGYTF. Using reference TRBV2 and TRBJ1-2 for the parts outside the CDR3, the full variable domain is EPEVTQTPSHQVTQMGQEVILRCVPISNHLYFYWYRQILGQKVEFLVSFYNNEISEKSEIFDDQFSVERPDGSNFTLKIRSTKLEDSAMYFCASSQLMGTSNYGYTFGSGTRLTVV.